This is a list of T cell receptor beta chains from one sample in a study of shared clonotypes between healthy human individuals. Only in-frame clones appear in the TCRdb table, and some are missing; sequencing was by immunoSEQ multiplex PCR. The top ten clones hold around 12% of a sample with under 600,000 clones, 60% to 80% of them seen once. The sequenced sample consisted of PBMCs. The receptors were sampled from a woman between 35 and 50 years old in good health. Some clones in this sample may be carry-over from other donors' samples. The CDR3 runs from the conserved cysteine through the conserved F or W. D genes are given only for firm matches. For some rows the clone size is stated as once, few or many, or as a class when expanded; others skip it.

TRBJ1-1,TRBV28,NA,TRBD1,TGTGCCAGCAGTTCGGGACAGGGTAATACTGAAGCTTTCTTT,CASSSGQGNTEAFF
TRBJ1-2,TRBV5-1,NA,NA,TGCGCCAGCAGCTCCTCAGGGACGCATGGCTACACCTTC,CASSSSGTHGYTF
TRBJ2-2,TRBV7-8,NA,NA,TGTGCCAGCAGCTTCAGGGTATCCGGGGAGCTGTTTTTT,CASSFRVSGELFF
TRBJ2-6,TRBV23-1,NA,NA,TGCGCCAGCAGTGAGACCTCTGGGGCCAACGTCCTGACTTTC,CASSETSGANVLTF
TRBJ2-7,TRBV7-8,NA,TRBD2,TGTGCCAGCAGCTTTGCCGGACTAGCGGTAACCTACGAGCAGTACTTC,CASSFAGLAVTYEQYF
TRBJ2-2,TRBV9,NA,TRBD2,TGTGCCAGCAGCCTTCGGCTAGCGGAGAACACCGGGGAGCTGTTTTTT,CASSLRLAENTGELFF
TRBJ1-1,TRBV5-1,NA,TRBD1,TGCGCCAGCAGCCCCAGGACAGGTCTGAACACTGAAGCTTTCTTT,CASSPRTGLNTEAFF
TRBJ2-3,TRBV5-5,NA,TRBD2,TGTGCCAGCAGTACCGGGACTAGCGATTCAGATACGCAGTATTTT,CASSTGTSDSDTQYF
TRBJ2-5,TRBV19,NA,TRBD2,TGTGCCAGTAGGGGGACTAGCGGGAGTAGAGAGACCCAGTACTTC,CASRGTSGSRETQYF
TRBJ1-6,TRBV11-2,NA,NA,TGTGCCAGCAGCCGGACCAATTCACCCCTCCACTTT,CASSRTNSPLHF
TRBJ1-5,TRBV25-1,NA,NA,TGTGCCAGCAGTGCGGCGGACAGTTCCAATCAGCCCCAGCATTTT,CASSAADSSNQPQHF
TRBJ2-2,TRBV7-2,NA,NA,TGTGCCAGCAGCTGGAAGGGTGAGGGGGAGCTGTTTTTT,CASSWKGEGELFF
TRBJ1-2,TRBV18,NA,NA,TGTGCCAGCTCATTACAGGAGAACTATGGCTACACCTTC,CASSLQENYGYTF
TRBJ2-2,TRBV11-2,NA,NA,TGTGCCAGCAGCTTTACCACCGGGGAGCTGTTTTTT,CASSFTTGELFF
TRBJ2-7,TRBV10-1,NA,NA,TGCGCCAGCAGTGAGTCGCGACAGCCTAATGTGCAGTACTTC,CASSESRQPNVQYF
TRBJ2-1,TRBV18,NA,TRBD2,TGTGCCAGCTCACCAGCTGGGCGGGAGAGCTCCTACAATGAGCAGTTCTTC,CASSPAGRESSYNEQFF
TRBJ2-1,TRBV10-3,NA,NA,TGTGCCATCCGTCCTGGGGGGACTGGATACAATGAGCAGTTCTTC,CAIRPGGTGYNEQFF
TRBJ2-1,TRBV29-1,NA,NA,TGCAGCGTTGAGAAGCGGAGTAACAATGAGCAGTTCTTC,CSVEKRSNNEQFF
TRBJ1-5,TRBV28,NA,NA,TGTGCCAGCACAAGTGCTTTGGGGGGTCAGCCCCAGCATTTT,CASTSALGGQPQHF
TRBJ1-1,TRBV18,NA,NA,TGTGCCAGCTCACCGACTACCCCCAACAATGAAGCTTTCTTT,CASSPTTPNNEAFF
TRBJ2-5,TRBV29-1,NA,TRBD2,TGCAGCGTTCTGCGGGAGAGGAGGCAAGAGACCCAGTACTTC,CSVLRERRQETQYF
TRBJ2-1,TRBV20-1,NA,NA,TGCAGTGCCATAGAGAAGGAGCAGTTCTTC,CSAIEKEQFF
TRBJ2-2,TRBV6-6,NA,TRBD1,TGTGCCAGCAGTTACCCACAGGGGGCGGGCGGGGAGCTGTTTTTT,CASSYPQGAGGELFF
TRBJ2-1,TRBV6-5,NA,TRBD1,TGTGCCAGCAGTTCCCGGGACAGGGGATACAATGAGCAGTTCTTC,CASSSRDRGYNEQFF
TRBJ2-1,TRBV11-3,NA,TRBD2,TGTGCCAGCAGCCCGGGACTAGCGGGAGAACGGATTAAGCAGTTCTTC,CASSPGLAGERIKQFF
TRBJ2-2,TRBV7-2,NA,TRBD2,TGTGCCAGCAGCTTAGGGGGAGCGGGAGGACAGACCGGGGAGCTGTTTTTT,CASSLGGAGGQTGELFF
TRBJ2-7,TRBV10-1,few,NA,TGCGCCAGCACGATCGACTACGAGCAGTACTTC,CASTIDYEQYF
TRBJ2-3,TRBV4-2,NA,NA,TGTGCCAGCAGCGAAGGGCTAGCCCGACCGGGGGATACGCAGTATTTT,CASSEGLARPGDTQYF
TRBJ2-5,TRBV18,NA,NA,TGTGCCAGCTCACCGGGGCGGCAAGAGACCCAGTACTTC,CASSPGRQETQYF
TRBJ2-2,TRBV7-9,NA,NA,TGTGCCAGCAGCATGAACGGGATTAACGGGGAGCTGTTTTTT,CASSMNGINGELFF
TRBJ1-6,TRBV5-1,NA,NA,TGCGCCAGCGGGGAAGGTTTCCATAATTCACCCCTCCACTTT,CASGEGFHNSPLHF
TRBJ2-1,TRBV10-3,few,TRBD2,TGTGCCACCCGGGACTACCTATACAATGAGCAGTTCTTC,CATRDYLYNEQFF
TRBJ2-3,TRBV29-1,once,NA,TGCAGCGTTGACCGGGAGTCTCCAGATACGCAGTATTTT,CSVDRESPDTQYF
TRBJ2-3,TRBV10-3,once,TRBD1,TGTGCCATCAGCGGAGCCGGGACAGGGACTATAGATACGCAGTATTTT,CAISGAGTGTIDTQYF
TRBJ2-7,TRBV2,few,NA,TGTGCCAGCAGTGGGTCCCCGAGGTACGAGCAGTACTTC,CASSGSPRYEQYF
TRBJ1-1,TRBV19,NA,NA,TGTGCCAGTAGTAAACGGACTGACACTGAAGCTTTCTTT,CASSKRTDTEAFF
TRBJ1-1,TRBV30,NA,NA,TGTGCCTGGATAGAACGCATGAACACTGAAGCTTTCTTT,CAWIERMNTEAFF
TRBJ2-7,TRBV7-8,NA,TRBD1,TGTGCCAGCAGCTTAGATAACAGGGGGCCGGCCGAGCAGTACTTC,CASSLDNRGPAEQYF
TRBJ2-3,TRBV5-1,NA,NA,TGCGCCAGCAGCTTGATGGGGGCGTACACAGATACGCAGTATTTT,CASSLMGAYTDTQYF
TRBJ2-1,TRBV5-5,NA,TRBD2,TGTGCCAGCAGCTTTGGGACTAGCGGGAGGACGGGCGAGCAGTTCTTC,CASSFGTSGRTGEQFF
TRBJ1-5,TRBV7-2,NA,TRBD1,TGTGCCAGCAGCATCGGACAGGGAACTCAGCCCCAGCATTTT,CASSIGQGTQPQHF
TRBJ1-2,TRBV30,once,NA,TGTGCCTGGAGTGTGGGGCCAGCCTATGGCTACACCTTC,CAWSVGPAYGYTF
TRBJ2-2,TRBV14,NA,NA,TGTGCCAGCAGCCCGCTTGCCGGGGAGCTGTTTTTT,CASSPLAGELFF
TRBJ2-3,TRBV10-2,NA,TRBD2,TGCGCCAGCAGTGTGGGGGATCTAGCGGGAGTTTTAGATACGCAGTATTTT,CASSVGDLAGVLDTQYF
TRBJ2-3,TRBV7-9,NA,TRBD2,TGTGCCAGCAGCCCCAGATCCAGCGGGAGAACAGATACGCAGTATTTT,CASSPRSSGRTDTQYF
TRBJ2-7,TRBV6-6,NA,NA,TGTGCCAGCAGTTACGGCCAGGGACACGAGCAGTACTTC,CASSYGQGHEQYF
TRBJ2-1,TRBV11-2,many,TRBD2,TGTGCCAGCAGCACTAGCGGGTCCAGCTCCTACAATGAGCAGTTCTTC,CASSTSGSSSYNEQFF
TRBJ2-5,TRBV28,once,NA,TGTGCCAGCATCCCCGGCAGACCCCAAGAGACCCAGTACTTC,CASIPGRPQETQYF
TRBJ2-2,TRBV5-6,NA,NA,TGTGCCAGCAGTGTTCCCCTTTCGGGGGTTATCGGGGAGCTGTTTTTT,CASSVPLSGVIGELFF
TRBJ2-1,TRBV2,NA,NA,TGTGCCAGCAATACTAGGACGGACAATGAGCAGTTCTTC,CASNTRTDNEQFF
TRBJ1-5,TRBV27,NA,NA,TGTGCCAGCAGCCAAGGGACATTTAGCAATCAGCCCCAGCATTTT,CASSQGTFSNQPQHF
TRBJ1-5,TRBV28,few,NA,TGTGCCACCCGTCCCCAGAATCAGCCCCAGCATTTT,CATRPQNQPQHF
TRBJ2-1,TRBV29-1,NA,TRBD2,TGCAGCGTTCGCGGGGGGGCCTTCTACAATGAGCAGTTCTTC,CSVRGGAFYNEQFF
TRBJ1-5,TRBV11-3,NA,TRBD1,TGTGCCAGCAGCACGACCGGGACAGGGGCCCGAGACCAGCATTTT,CASSTTGTGARDQHF
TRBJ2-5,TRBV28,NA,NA,TGTGCCAGCGGGGACTTTGGAGAGACCCAGTACTTC,CASGDFGETQYF